The clone carrying this TCR beta chain was found once. Method: immunoSEQ multiplex PCR; TCRdb's copy keeps in-frame clones and lacks some. The sample has roughly 60,000 clones; roughly 94% are singletons. This specimen comes from a study of cytomegalovirus exposure and HLA in healthy donors. The ends were cut back, 4 bases at V and 1 base at J, with 7 bases in the middle. The germline V gene encodes CDR1 LNHDA and CDR2 SQIVND (reference sequence). The CDR3 covers 13 residues. This chain joins TRBV19 and TRBJ1-1, with D unclear. The sequence derives from a man younger than 35 in good health and CMV-seronegative. Sequenced input: PBMCs. This CDR3 reads CASSTGWNTEAFF. CDR3 nucleotides: TGTGCCAGTAGTACCGGGTGGAACACTGAAGCTTTCTTT. The variable domain in full, with the rest retrieved from reference TRBV19 and TRBJ1-1, is DGGITQSPKYLFRKEGQNVTLSCEQNLNHDAMYWYRQDPGQGLRLIYYSQIVNDFQKGDIAEGYSVSREKKESFPLTVTSAQKNPTAFYLCASSTGWNTEAFFGQGTRLTVV.